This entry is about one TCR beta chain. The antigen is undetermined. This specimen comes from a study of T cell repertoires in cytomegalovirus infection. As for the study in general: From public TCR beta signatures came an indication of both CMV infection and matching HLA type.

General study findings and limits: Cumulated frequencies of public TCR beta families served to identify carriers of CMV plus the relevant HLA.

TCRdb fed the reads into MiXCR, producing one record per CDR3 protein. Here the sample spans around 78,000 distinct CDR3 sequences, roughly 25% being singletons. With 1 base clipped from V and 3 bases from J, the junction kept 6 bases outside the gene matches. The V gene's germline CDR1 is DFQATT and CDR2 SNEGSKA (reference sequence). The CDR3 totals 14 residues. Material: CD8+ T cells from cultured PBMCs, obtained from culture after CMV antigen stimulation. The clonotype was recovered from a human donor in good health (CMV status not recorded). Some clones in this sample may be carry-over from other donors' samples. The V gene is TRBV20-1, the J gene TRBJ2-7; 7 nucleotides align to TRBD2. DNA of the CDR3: TGCAGTGCTAGAGCCCTAGCGGAGAACTACGAGCAGTACTTC. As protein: CSARALAENYEQYF.